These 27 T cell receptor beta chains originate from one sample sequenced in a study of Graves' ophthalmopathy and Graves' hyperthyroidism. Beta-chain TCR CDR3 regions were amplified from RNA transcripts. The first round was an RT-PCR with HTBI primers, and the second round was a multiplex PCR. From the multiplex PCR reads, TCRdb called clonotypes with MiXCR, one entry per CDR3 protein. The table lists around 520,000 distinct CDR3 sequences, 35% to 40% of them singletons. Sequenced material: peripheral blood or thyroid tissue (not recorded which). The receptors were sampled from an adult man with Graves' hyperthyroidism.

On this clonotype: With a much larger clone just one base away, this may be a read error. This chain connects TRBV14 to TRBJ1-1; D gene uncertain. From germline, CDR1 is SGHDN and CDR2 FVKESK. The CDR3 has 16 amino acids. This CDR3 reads CASSQRGFSGGRGASF. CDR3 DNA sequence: TGTGCCAGCAGCCAGAGAGGGTTCTCGGGCGGAAGAGGAGCTTCCTTT.

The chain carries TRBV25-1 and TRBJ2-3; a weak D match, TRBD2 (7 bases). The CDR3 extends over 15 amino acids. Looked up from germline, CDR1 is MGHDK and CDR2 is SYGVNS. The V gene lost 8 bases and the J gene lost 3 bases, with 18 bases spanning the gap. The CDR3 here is CASSRRGGGTDTQYF. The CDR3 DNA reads TGTGCCAGCTCACGAAGGGGGGGAGGAACAGATACGCAGTATTTT. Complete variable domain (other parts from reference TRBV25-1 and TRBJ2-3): EADIYQTPRYLVIGTGKKITLECSQTMGHDKMYWYQQDPGMELHLIHYSYGVNSTEKGDLSSESTVSRIRTEHFPLTLESARPSHTSQYLCASSRRGGGTDTQYFGPGTRLTVL.

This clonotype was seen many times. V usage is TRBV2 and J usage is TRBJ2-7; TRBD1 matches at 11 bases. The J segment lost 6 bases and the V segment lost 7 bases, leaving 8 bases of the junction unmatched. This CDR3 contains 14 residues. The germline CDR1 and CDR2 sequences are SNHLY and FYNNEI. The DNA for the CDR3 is TGTGCCAGCAAACCGGGACAGGGGGTTCTCGAGCAGTACTTC. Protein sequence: CASKPGQGVLEQYF.

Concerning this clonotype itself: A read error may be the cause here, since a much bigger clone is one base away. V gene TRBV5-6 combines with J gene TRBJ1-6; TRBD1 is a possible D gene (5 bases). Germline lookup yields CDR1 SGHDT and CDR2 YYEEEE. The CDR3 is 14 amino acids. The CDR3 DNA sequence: TGTGCCAGCACCCGGTGGCAGGGTAATTCACCCCCCCACTTT. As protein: CASTRWQGNSPPHF.

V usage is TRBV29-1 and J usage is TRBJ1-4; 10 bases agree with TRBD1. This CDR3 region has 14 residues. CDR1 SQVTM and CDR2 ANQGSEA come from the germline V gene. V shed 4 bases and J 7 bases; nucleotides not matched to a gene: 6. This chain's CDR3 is CSVGQGAYGEKLFF. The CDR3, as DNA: TGCAGCGTTGGACAGGGGGCGTACGGTGAAAAACTGTTTTTT.

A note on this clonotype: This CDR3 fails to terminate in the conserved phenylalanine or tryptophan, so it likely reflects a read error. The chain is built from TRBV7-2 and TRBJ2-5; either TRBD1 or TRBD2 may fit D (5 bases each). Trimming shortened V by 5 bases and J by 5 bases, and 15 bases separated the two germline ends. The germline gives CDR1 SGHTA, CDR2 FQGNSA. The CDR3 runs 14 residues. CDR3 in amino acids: CASSPGRAGETQYL. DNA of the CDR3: TGTGCCAGCAGCCCGGGACGGGCGGGTGAGACCCAGTACCTC.

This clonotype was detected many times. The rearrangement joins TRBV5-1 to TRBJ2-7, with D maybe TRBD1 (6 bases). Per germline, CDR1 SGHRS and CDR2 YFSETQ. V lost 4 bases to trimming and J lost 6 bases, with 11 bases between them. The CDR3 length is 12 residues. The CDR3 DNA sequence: TGCGCCAGCAGCCCCACAGGGCGCGAGCAGTACTTC. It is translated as CASSPTGREQYF.

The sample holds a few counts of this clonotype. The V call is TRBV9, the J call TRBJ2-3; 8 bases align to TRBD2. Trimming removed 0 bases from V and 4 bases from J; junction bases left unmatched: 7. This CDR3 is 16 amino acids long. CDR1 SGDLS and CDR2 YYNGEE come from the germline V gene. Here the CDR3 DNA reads TGTGCCAGCAGCGTAGGCTCCGGGAGGGCCGCAGATACGCAGTATTTT. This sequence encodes CASSVGSGRAADTQYF. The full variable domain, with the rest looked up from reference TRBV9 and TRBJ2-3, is DSGVTQTPKHLITATGQRVTLRCSPRSGDLSVYWYQQSLDQGLQFLIQYYNGEERAKGNILERFSAQQFPDLHSELNLSSLELGDSALYFCASSVGSGRAADTQYFGPGTRLTVL.

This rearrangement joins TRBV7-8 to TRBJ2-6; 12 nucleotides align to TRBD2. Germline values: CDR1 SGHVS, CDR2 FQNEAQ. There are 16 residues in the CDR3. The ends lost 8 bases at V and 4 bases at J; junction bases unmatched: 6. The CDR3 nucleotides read TGTGCCAGCCTAGCGGGGGGGCCCGTAGGGGCCAACGTCCTGACTTTC. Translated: CASLAGGPVGANVLTF.

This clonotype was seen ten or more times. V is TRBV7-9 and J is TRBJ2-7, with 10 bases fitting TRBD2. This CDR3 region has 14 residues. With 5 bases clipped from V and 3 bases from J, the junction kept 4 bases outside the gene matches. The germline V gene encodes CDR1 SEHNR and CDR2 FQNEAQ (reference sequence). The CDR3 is CASSPGLAVYEQYF. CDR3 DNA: TGTGCCAGCAGCCCCGGACTAGCGGTCTACGAGCAGTACTTC.

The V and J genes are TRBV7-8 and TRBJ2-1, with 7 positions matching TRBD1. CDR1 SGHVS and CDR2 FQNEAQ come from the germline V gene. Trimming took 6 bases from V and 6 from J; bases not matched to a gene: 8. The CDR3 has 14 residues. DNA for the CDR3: TGTGCCAGCAGTGGACCCCGGACAGGCAATGAGCAGTTCTTC. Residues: CASSGPRTGNEQFF.

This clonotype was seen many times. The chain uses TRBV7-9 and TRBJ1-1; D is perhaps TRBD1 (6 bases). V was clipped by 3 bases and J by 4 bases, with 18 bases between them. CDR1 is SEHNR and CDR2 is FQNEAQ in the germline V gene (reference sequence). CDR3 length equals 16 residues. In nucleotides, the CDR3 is TGTGCCAGCAGCTTCACAGGGCCCTGGGAGGGCACTGAAGCTTTCTTT. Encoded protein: CASSFTGPWEGTEAFF.

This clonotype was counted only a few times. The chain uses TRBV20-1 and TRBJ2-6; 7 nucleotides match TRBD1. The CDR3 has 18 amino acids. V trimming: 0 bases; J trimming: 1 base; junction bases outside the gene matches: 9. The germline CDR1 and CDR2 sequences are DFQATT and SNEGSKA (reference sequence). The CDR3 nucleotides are TGCAGTGCTAGAGATCTTCTGGGACAGCCATCTGGGGCCAACGTCCTGACTTTC. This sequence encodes CSARDLLGQPSGANVLTF.

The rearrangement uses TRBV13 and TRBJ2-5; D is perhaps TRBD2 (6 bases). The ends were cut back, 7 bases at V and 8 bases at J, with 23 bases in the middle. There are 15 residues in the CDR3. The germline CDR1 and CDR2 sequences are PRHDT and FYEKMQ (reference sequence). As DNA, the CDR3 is TGTGCCAGCACCCGCGGGACGGGACGGCGATACACCCAGTACTTC. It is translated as CASTRGTGRRYTQYF.

The DNA of the CDR3 is TGTGCCAGCAGTCTCAACTCAGCGGGGGGGGAGACCCAGTACTTC. This gives the protein CASSLNSAGGETQYF. This rearrangement joins TRBV7-2 to TRBJ2-5, with 10 bases that match TRBD2. The CDR3 has 15 residues. The trim removed 6 bases at V and 5 bases at J, leaving 9 bases unmatched. Germline V lookup: CDR1 SGHTA, CDR2 FQGNSA.

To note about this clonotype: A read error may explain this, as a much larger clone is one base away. The CDR3, as DNA: TGTGCCACCAGTGAAGCCGACACTGAAGCTTTCTTT. Translated: CATSEADTEAFF. The V and J genes are TRBV2 and TRBJ1-1, with D hard to call. CDR1 and CDR2 from the germline V gene are SNHLY and FYNNEI. This CDR3 has 12 residues.

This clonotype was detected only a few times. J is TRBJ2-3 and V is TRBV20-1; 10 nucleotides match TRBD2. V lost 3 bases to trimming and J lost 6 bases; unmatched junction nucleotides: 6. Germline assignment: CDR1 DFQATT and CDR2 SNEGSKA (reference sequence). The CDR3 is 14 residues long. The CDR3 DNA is TGCAGTGCTAGTTACCTAGCGGGGGTGGATACGCAGTATTTT. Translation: CSASYLAGVDTQYF.

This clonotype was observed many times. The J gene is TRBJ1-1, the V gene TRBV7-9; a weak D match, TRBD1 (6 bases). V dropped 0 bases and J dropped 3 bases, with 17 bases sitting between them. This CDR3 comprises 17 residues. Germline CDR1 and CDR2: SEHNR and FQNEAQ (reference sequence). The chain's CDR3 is CASSLAVGGRGHTEAFF. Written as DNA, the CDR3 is TGTGCCAGCAGCTTAGCGGTAGGGGGTAGGGGTCACACTGAAGCTTTCTTT.

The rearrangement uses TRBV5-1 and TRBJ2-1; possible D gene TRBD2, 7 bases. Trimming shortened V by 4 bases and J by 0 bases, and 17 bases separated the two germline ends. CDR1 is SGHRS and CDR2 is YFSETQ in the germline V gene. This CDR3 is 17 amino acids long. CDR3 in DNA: TGCGCCAGCAGCCAAGGACGGGGGGCCCTCTCCTACAATGAGCAGTTCTTC. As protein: CASSQGRGALSYNEQFF.

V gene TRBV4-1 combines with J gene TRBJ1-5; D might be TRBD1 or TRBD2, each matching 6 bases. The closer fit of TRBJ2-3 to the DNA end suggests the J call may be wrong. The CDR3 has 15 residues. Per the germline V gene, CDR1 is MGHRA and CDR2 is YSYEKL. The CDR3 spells CASSQVRGAGQPQYF. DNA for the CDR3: TGCGCCAGCAGCCAAGTAAGGGGGGCAGGGCAGCCCCAGTATTTT.

The CDR3 coding sequence is TGTGCCACCAGCACCATGACAGGGATCATCACTGAAGCTTTCTTT. It is translated as CATSTMTGIITEAFF. The rearrangement joins TRBV15 to TRBJ1-1; TRBD1 matches 7 bases. J was trimmed by 4 bases and V by 4 bases; bases with no gene match: 9. Germline CDR1 is LNHNV and CDR2 is YYDKDF (reference sequence). CDR3 size: 15 residues.

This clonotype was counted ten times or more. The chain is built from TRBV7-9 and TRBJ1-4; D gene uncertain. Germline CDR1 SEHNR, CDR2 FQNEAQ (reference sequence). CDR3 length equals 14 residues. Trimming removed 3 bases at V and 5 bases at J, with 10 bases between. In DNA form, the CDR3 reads TGTGCCAGCAGCTTGGTAGGGCGAAATGAAAAACTGTTTTTT. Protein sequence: CASSLVGRNEKLFF.

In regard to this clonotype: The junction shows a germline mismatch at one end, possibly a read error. The CDR3 reads CASSSLLGQGNTIYF. CDR3 nucleotides: TGTGCCAGCAGTTCCCTTTTGGGACAGGGAAACACCATATATTTT. This chain joins TRBV10-3 and TRBJ1-3; TRBD1 agrees at 7 bases. Per the germline V gene, CDR1 is ENHRY and CDR2 is SYGVKD. The CDR3 loop spans 15 amino acids.

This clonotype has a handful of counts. In DNA, the CDR3 is TGTGCCAGCACCGAAAGGGCTAATGAAAAACTGTTTTTT. This encodes CASTERANEKLFF. The J gene is TRBJ1-4, the V gene TRBV27, with no clear D. Germline CDR1 and CDR2: MNHEY and SMNVEV (reference sequence). The CDR3 sequence is 13 residues long. The germline V and J ends were trimmed by 7 bases and 3 bases, with 9 bases remaining between them. Together with reference TRBV27 and TRBJ1-4, the CDR3 gives the full variable domain: EAQVTQNPRYLITVTGKKLTVTCSQNMNHEYMSWYRQDPGLGLRQIYYSMNVEVTDKGDVPEGYKVSRKEKRNFPLILESPSPNQTSLYFCASTERANEKLFFGSGTQLSVL.

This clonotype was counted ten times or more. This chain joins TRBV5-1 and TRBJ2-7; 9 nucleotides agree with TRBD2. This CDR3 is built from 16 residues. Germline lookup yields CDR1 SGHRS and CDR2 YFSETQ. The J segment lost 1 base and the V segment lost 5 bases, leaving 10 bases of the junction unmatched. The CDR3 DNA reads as TGCGCCAGCAGTCCCGACGGACTAGCGCAGTCCTACGAGCAGTACTTC. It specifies CASSPDGLAQSYEQYF.

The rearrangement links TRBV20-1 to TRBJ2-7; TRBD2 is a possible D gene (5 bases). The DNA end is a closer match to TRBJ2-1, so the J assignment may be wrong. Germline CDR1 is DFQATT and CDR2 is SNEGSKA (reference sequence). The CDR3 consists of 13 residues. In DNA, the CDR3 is TGCAGTGGCCTCTCGGGGAGTCGGAATGAGCAGTTCTTC. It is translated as CSGLSGSRNEQFF.

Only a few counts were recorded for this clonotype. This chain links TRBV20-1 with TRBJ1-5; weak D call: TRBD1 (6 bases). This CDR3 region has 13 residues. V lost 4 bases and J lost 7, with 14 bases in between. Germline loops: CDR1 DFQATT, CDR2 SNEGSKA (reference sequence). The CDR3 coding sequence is TGCAGTGCTAAGGTCACAGGGAACCAGCCCCAGCATTTT. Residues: CSAKVTGNQPQHF.